The source of this TCR beta chain is a study of cytomegalovirus exposure and HLA in healthy donors (dated by TCRdb to about 2017). About the study as a whole: According to an earlier analysis of a few hundred of the donors, roughly 180 million T cells yielded 95 million to 140 million unique TCR beta sequences and approximately 300 Gb of sequence data. In a later genetic analysis, genome-wide SNP genotypes for about three fifths of the roughly 670 donors were used, and that subset was treated as a discovery cohort. The aim of the study was to test whether cataloging public T cell receptors could identify signatures of past pathogen exposure. HLA typing covered class I and class II loci at four-digit resolution. To decide whether each TCR beta V gene segment behaved as functional or pseudogenic, an earlier analysis of fewer than 750 of the donors relied on high-throughput TCR beta sequencing. Along with the roughly 700-subject first cohort, a separate validation cohort of over a hundred different subjects was used. To predict cytomegalovirus infection status, the study brought together high-throughput TCR immunosequencing, statistical association of individual TCRs with disease status, and machine learning. All discovery cohort repertoires had been generated using a single sequencing platform. An early release covering roughly 640 HLA-typed donors comprised about 320 gigabases of sequencing data and around 86 million unique TCR sequences. The study profiled the T cell repertoires of hundreds of subjects by immunosequencing and related them to cytomegalovirus serostatus. Donor age, sex, ethnicity and CMV serostatus were collected together with the repertoire data. Among roughly 370 genotyped donors of the cohort, an average of around 240,000 unique TCR beta nucleotide sequences were sequenced per donor, around 20% of them non-productive. Typing coverage varied by locus: roughly 629-640 donors for A, B, C, DRB1 and DQB1; 522 for DQA1; more than 600 for DPA1; roughly 450 for DPB1. The genetic ancestry cluster associated with self-reported Caucasian donors included roughly 84% of the roughly 410 genotyped donors. To study patterns of TCR occurrence, a later analysis re-analyzed previously published TCR beta repertoires from more than 550 donors and added high-resolution HLA genotyping. Rather than drawing on any new phenotypic data, the later analysis identified candidate immune exposures from TCR beta sequences and the way those sequences occurred across donors. Because of strong linkage in the cohort, roughly five DR-DQ haplotypes were treated as single units for association and clustering. Summary of the overall study and its limitations: Most TCR sequences were seen in very few donors, while some public TCRs were found in many individuals. A further reported finding was that TCR beta sequences accurately predicted the HLA-A and HLA-B alleles for most subjects in the first cohort. Because HLA typing was missing for some donors at each locus, association tests included only the typed subset. Assigning TCR associations to individual alleles was difficult when HLA alleles, especially DR and DQ, strongly co-occurred. A cluster of highly shared sequence variants was judged likely to be a technical artifact of the sequencing pipeline. CMV serostatus was the only immune exposure information available for the cohort. It was suggested by the authors that the approach could potentially be generalized to other disease states and immunological phenotypes. Sequencing depth was assumed to be roughly uniform across donors in the presence/absence analyses, though that assumption may not hold. According to a later analysis, most CMV-associated TCR beta chains appeared to be HLA-restricted, and the HLA associations seemed to be driven largely by CMV exposure. In a later analysis, several top co-occurrence clusters were reported to appear linked to parvovirus B19, influenza, CMV and Epstein-Barr virus. In a later analysis, HLA-associated TCR beta chains showed more clonal expansion and lower generation probabilities than non-associated chains that were equally common. Three of the identified cytomegalovirus-associated TCR beta chains were confirmed in vitro to be specific for cytomegalovirus antigens. Because the 87-base-pair reads could not distinguish some IMGT-functional V segments, including TRBV6-2 and TRBV6-3, those segments were excluded. An association between a missense DCLRE1C variant and V-gene and J-gene trimming of TCR beta chains was found in a later genetic analysis and replicated in an independent cohort. Specific HLA alleles were associated with roughly 17,000 TCR beta sequences at a false discovery rate of 0.05 in a later analysis. In an earlier analysis of some 500 of the donors, most TCR beta V segments appeared in productive rearrangements about 87% or about 30% of the time, broadly matching IMGT annotations. In a later analysis, the rate of TCR association differed among HLA loci, with DRB1 alleles having the most associated TCRs and HLA-C alleles having the fewest. The cohort was sequenced for TCR beta chains only, and without alpha or paired-chain data the features that could be detected were limited. Because counts were too low, fewer than 20 rarely observed V segments, including chromosome 9 orphons, were excluded from the earlier analysis of 587 of the donors. The classifier was reported to diagnose cytomegalovirus status with high specificity and sensitivity in both the original cohort and the validation cohort. A later genetic analysis reported fewer N-insertions in productive TCRs among donors in an Asian-associated ancestry cluster than the roughly 700-donor mean. In the study, 150 to 200 TCR beta chains were listed as associated with cytomegalovirus. Correlated functional status among segregating V segments might reflect linkage disequilibrium, but an unknown experimental factor could not be ruled out.

CDR3 length: 13 amino acids, cysteine to phenylalanine. Of all the DNA, just the CDR3 is kept, 39 bases in frame from base 1. V sheds 4 bases and J sheds 12 bases, leaving 19 bases between their ends. For CDR1 and CDR2, the germline V gene lists SGHVS and FNYEAQ. A word on this clone: No antigen is known for it. No per-base quality is available; no much larger clone lies one base away.

In total, around 600 healthy bone marrow donors made up the cohort. Cohort members were all nominally healthy when sampled, although unrecorded immune exposures were likely present. The donor tested CMV seropositive, placing the donor among the 250 to 350 seropositive members of the cohort. A peripheral blood sample was provided by each donor, and peripheral blood mononuclear cells were used for TCR beta sequencing. Genomic DNA extraction from the blood cell samples was performed with the Qiagen DNeasy Blood Extraction Kit. Receptor libraries were prepared by the immunoSEQ multiplex PCR assay. A mixture of 60 forward primers for TCR Vbeta segments and 13 reverse primers for TCR Jbeta segments was used in the multiplex PCR. The CDR3 region of rearranged TCR beta genes was amplified from genomic DNA with a multiplex PCR assay. The amplified TCR beta libraries were sequenced on the Illumina HiSeq System as 87-base-pair reads. In the original analysis: A later analysis counted about 82 million unique TCR beta chains across the 550 to 700 repertoires, and some 11 million of these chains were shared by at least two donors. A nearest-neighbor algorithm error-corrected the raw reads and collapsed the reads into unique sequences, merging closely related sequences to remove PCR and sequencing errors. Alignment of CDR3 sequences to IMGT reference sequences was used to assign V, D and J gene segments. For a sequence to be retained, a match of at least six nucleotides was required to both a V gene segment and a J gene segment. A rearrangement was called productive if the CDR3 had no stop codons and remained in frame with V and J, and every other rearrangement was called non-productive. CDR3 was defined by IMGT convention, running from the second conserved V-encoded cysteine to the conserved J-encoded phenylalanine. The earlier analysis of about 620 of the donors excluded sequences that lacked an unambiguous match to a single V gene segment. In an earlier analysis of 587 of the donors, a V segment was called functional when productive rearrangements were above 56.7%, and segregating when the standard deviation between donors exceeded 5%. A statistical classification framework was developed to diagnose cytomegalovirus status using the catalog of TCR beta chain sequences. In a later analysis, TCR nucleotide sequences were compared against IMGT/GENE-DB human TR gene sequences so that V and J genes could be assigned. A later analysis assigned CDR3 sequences and most-parsimonious VDJ recombination scenarios with the TCRdist pipeline. In a later analysis, each TCR beta chain was defined by its CDR3 amino acid sequence together with its V-gene family, and reads lacking a unique V-gene family were excluded. A later analysis removed roughly 590 highly shared, low-generation-probability nucleotide sequences to deal with suspected cross-contamination and a sequencing artifact. In a later analysis, a clonal expansion index was calculated for each public chain from normalized within-repertoire ranks of inferred template counts. In a later analysis, generation probabilities were computed using a VDJ recombination model fitted to out-of-frame rearrangements, and the results were checked against IGoR. In a later analysis, TCR-TCR, TCR-HLA and TCR-CMV co-occurrence was scored with hypergeometric tests, and a repertoire-size bias correction was applied to TCR pairs. A later analysis estimated false discovery rates by permuting HLA or CMV assignments 20 times. In a later analysis, co-occurring TCRs were grouped with DBSCAN, and TCRdist sequence similarity was added when clustering was performed within HLA-allele-positive subsets. Repertoires with fewer than 30,000 or more than 120,000 public chains were left out of co-occurrence clustering, as were four to six repertoires with anomalous nucleotide sharing. TCRdb holds this immuneACCESS table with in-frame rearrangements only. Some clones are missing; in checked studies, unresolved V genes explain under half, and the rest has no known cause. V and J calls and clone size come straight from that table; D and trimming were deduced from the DNA. For this sample the table gives roughly 90,000 clones, of which approximately 78% were detected only once. The top ten hold 4.6% of the sample.

Recombination linked TRBV7-6 to TRBJ2-7; no D gene is confidently identified. Input material: PBMCs. This TCR derives from a woman aged 40 to 49 in good health and CMV-seropositive. Here the CDR3 is given as CASSSEPYLARYF. The nucleotide sequence is given as TGTGCCAGCAGCTCGGAGCCATACCTCGCACGGTACTTC. The variable domain in full, with residues beyond the CDR3 obtained from the reference TRBV7-6 and TRBJ2-7 genes, is GAGVSQSPRYKVTKRGQDVALRCDPISGHVSLYWYRQALGQGPEFLTYFNYEAQQDKSGLPNDRFSAERPEGSISTLTIQRTEQRDSAMYRCASSSEPYLARYFGPGTRLTVT.